Listed below are T cell receptor beta chains from one sample, sequenced in a study of Tregs in tolerant kidney transplant recipients. The method was immunoSEQ multiplex PCR; TCRdb's version includes in-frame clones alone and lacks a portion of them. Of about 100,000 clones listed, nearly 90% are singletons. The sample was CD4+ T cells from blood, taken before the transplant. These TCRs come from a human donor who received a combined kidney and bone marrow transplant. The CDR3 runs from the conserved cysteine through the conserved F or W. A D gene is named only where the DNA matches it firmly. Size tells how often a clone was seen (once, few, many) or the class of an expanded clone, and some rows leave it out.

cdr3_nt cdr3_aa clone_size v_call d_call j_call
TGTGCCAGCACGGGGGACAGGATGAACACTGAAGCTTTCTTT CASTGDRMNTEAFF . TRBV6-5 TRBD1 TRBJ1-1
TGTGCCAGCAGCTTCGAAGCGGGAGGAGGAGGAGCCGGGGAGCTGTTTTTT CASSFEAGGGGAGELFF . TRBV7-2 TRBD2 TRBJ2-2
TGTGCCAGCAGAAGACCGGGACAGAGGCGGGAGACCCAGTACTTC CASRRPGQRRETQYF . TRBV11-2 TRBD1 TRBJ2-5
TGTGCCAGCAGTCCGGGGACAGCAACAGATACGCAGTATTTT CASSPGTATDTQYF . TRBV27 TRBD1 TRBJ2-3
TGTGCCAGCAGCCCTCAGGGGAAGGGACATGGCTACACCTTC CASSPQGKGHGYTF . TRBV5-6 . TRBJ1-2
TGTGCCAGCAGTGAGTCGCCCTCGACCGGCCGGAGGACGTATGGCTACACCTTC CASSESPSTGRRTYGYTF . TRBV6-1 . TRBJ1-2
TGTGCCAGCAGCCCCACCGCTCGGGATACGCAGTATTTT CASSPTARDTQYF . TRBV7-7 . TRBJ2-3
TGTGCCAGCAGTTTAGGGGGACAAATCAACTATGGCTACACCTTC CASSLGGQINYGYTF . TRBV28 . TRBJ1-2
TGTGCCAGCAGCTTGGTAGCGGGAGGGGCCAATGAGCAGTTCTTC CASSLVAGGANEQFF once TRBV5-4 TRBD2 TRBJ2-1
TGTGCCAGCAGTGAAGAAAGGGGTAGGGCTCAGCCCCAGCATTTT CASSEERGRAQPQHF . TRBV6-1 . TRBJ1-5
TGTGCCAGTAGCCCGACAGGGAACACCGGGGAGCTGTTTTTT CASSPTGNTGELFF . TRBV19 . TRBJ2-2
TGTGCCAGTAGGGACAGGGGCCGCTACGAGCAGTACTTC CASRDRGRYEQYF . TRBV19 TRBD1 TRBJ2-7
TGCGCCAGCAGCCAAGGCCCAGGGGCAGGGTTTTCCTACGAGCAGTACTTC CASSQGPGAGFSYEQYF . TRBV4-1 . TRBJ2-7
TGTGCCATCAGTGGGGGGACTAGCGGACGCACAGATACGCAGTATTTT CAISGGTSGRTDTQYF . TRBV10-3 TRBD2 TRBJ2-3
TGTGCCAGCAGTTTAAGGGGTTTCTCGCGGAGCAATCAGCCCCAGCATTTT CASSLRGFSRSNQPQHF . TRBV27 . TRBJ1-5
TGTGCCAGTAGTATAGACGGGTTCTCCTACGAGCAGTACTTC CASSIDGFSYEQYF . TRBV19 . TRBJ2-7
TGTGCCAGCAGCCCTCAGGGGAAAGAGACCCAGTACTTC CASSPQGKETQYF . TRBV5-6 . TRBJ2-5
TGCGCCAGCAGTGAAGGAGGGACGGAGACCCAGTACTTC CASSEGGTETQYF . TRBV10-1 . TRBJ2-5
TGTGCCAGCAGTGCCGCGGGACGAGCGGCGAACACCGGGGAGCTGTTTTTT CASSAAGRAANTGELFF . TRBV6-4 . TRBJ2-2
TGTGCCAGCAGTTTCGGACTAGCGGGAGTGAAGGCTACGCAGTATTTT CASSFGLAGVKATQYF . TRBV5-6 TRBD2 TRBJ2-3
TGTGCCAGCAGCTCCAGGGGCGATGAGCAGTTCTTC CASSSRGDEQFF . TRBV6-5 . TRBJ2-1
TGTGCCAGCAGCGTAGGTTTTAGGAGCCCCTACGAGCAGTACTTC CASSVGFRSPYEQYF . TRBV9 . TRBJ2-7